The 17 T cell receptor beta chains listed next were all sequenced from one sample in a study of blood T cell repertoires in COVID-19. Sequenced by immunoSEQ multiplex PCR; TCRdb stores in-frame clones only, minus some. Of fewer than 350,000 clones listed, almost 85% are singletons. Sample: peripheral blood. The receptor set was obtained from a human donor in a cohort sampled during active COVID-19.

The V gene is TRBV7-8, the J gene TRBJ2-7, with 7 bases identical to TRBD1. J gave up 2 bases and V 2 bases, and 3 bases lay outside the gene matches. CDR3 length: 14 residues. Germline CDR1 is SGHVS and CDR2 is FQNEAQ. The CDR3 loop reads CASSLYRGTYEQYF. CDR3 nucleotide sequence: TGTGCCAGCAGCTTATACAGGGGTACCTACGAGCAGTACTTC.

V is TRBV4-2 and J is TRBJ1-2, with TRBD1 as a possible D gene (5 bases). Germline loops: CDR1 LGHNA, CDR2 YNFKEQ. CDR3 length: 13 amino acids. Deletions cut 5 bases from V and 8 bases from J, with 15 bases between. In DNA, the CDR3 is TGTGCCAGCAGCAAAAAGGACACCGGGGGCTACACCTTC. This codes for CASSKKDTGGYTF.

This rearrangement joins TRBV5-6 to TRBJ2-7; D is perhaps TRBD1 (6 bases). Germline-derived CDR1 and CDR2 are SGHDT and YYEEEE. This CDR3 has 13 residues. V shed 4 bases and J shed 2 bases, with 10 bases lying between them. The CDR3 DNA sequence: TGTGCCAGCAGCCCGGGACACCCCTACGAGCAGTACTTC. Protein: CASSPGHPYEQYF.

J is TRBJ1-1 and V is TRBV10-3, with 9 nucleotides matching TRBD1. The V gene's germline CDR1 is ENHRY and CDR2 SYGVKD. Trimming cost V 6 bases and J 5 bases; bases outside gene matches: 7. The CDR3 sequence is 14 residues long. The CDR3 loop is CAIRSQQGATEAFF. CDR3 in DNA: TGTGCCATCAGATCACAACAGGGGGCAACTGAAGCTTTCTTT.

The CDR3 reads CASRNRVNTEAFF. CDR3 sequence (DNA): TGTGCCAGCAGGAACAGAGTGAACACTGAAGCTTTCTTT. The rearrangement joins TRBV12-3 or TRBV12-4 to TRBJ1-1; D gene unclear. With 6 bases removed from V and 0 bases from J, the gap between germline ends came to 8 bases. The CDR3 loop spans 13 amino acids.

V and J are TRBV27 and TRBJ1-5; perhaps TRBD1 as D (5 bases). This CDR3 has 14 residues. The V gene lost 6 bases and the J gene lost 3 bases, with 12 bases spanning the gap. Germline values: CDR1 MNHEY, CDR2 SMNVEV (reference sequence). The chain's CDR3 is CASSIAGNNQPQHF. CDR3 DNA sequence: TGTGCCAGCAGCATCGCAGGGAACAATCAGCCCCAGCATTTT.

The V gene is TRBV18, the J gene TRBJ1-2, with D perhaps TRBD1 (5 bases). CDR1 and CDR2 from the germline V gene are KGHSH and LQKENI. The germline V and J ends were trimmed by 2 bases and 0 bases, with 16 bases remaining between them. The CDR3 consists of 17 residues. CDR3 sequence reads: CASSPKTGTLANYGYTF. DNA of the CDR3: TGTGCCAGCTCACCAAAAACAGGAACATTAGCTAACTATGGCTACACCTTC.

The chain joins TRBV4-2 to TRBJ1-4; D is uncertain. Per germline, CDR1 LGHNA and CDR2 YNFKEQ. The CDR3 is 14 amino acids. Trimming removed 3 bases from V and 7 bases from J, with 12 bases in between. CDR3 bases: TGTGCCAGCAGCCACGGCAGGTTAAGTGAAAAACTGTTTTTT. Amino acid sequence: CASSHGRLSEKLFF.

The CDR3 spells CATSGSGTYNEQFF. CDR3 in DNA: TGTGCCACCAGTGGATCAGGGACCTACAATGAGCAGTTCTTC. The rearrangement uses TRBV24-1 and TRBJ2-1, with D possibly matching TRBD1 (5 bases). This CDR3 spans 14 amino acids. V was cut by 5 bases and J by 2 bases, with 9 bases left in between. Germline loops: CDR1 KGHDR, CDR2 SFDVKD.

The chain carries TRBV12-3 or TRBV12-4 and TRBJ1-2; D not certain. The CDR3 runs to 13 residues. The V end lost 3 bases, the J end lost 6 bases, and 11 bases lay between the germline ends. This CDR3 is CASSFGLRDGYTF. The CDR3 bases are TGTGCCAGCAGTTTTGGGCTGCGGGATGGCTACACCTTC.

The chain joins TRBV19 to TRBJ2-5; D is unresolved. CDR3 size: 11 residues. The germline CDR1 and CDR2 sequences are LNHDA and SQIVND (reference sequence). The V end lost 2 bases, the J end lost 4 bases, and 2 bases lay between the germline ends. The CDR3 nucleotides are TGTGCCAGTAGTATACGAGAGACCCAGTACTTC. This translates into CASSIRETQYF.

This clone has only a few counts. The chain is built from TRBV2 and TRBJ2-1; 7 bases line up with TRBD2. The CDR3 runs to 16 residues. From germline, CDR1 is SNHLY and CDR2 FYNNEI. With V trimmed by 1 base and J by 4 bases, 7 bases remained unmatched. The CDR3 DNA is TGTGCCAGCAGTGAAGAGTGGGCTAGCGGATACAATGAGCAGTTCTTC. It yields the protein CASSEEWASGYNEQFF.

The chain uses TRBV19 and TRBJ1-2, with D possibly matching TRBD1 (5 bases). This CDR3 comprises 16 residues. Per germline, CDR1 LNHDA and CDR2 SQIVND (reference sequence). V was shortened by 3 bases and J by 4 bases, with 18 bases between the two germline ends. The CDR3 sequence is CASSIIPGQPLYGYTF. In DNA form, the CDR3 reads TGTGCCAGTAGTATCATCCCAGGGCAACCCCTCTATGGCTACACCTTC.

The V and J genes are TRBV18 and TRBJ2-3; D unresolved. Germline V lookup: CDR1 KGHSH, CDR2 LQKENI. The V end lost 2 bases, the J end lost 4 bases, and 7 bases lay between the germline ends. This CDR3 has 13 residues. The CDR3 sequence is CASSPEGADTQYF. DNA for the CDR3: TGTGCCAGCTCACCAGAAGGAGCAGATACGCAGTATTTT.

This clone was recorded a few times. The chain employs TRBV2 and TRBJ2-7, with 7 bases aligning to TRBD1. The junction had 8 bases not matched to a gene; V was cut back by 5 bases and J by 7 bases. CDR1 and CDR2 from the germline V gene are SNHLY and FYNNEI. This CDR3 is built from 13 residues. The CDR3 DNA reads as TGTGCCAGCAGTAAGGACAGGACGGGAGAGCAGTACTTC. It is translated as CASSKDRTGEQYF.

CDR3 DNA sequence: TGTGCCAGCAGTTTTATACTAACAGATACGCAGTATTTT. Translating it yields CASSFILTDTQYF. The rearrangement uses TRBV12-3 or TRBV12-4 and TRBJ2-3, with D uncertain. The CDR3 is 13 amino acids. V lost 3 bases and J 3 bases, leaving 7 bases between the germline ends.

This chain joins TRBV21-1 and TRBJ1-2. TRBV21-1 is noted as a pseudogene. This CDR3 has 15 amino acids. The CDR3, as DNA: TGTGCCAGCGACGTTTTCCGGGACTACGGCTATGGCTACACCTTC. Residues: CASDVFRDYGYGYTF.